At least ten counts were recorded for the clone carrying this TCR beta chain. What it binds is unknown. TCRdb redid the calling of the 5' RACE reads with MiXCR, one entry per CDR3 protein. The sample shows 60,000 to 90,000 distinct CDR3 sequences, over 9% of them seen only once. The V gene end was trimmed by 4 bases and the J gene end by 4 bases; junction bases not matched to a gene: 10. Germline loops: CDR1 GTSNPN, CDR2 SVGIG (reference sequence). The CDR3 length is 16 residues. The record originates from a study of early T cells in non-severe SARS-CoV-2 infection. Study conclusions and caveats: Missing private and CD4 specificities, VDJdb matching favored anti-spike CD8 responses.

This receptor was identified in an adult who was a healthcare worker with PCR-confirmed SARS-CoV-2 infection or an uninfected control (not recorded which). Input material: whole blood. V gene TRBV30 combines with J gene TRBJ2-5; 12 bases line up with TRBD2. The CDR3: CAWKPLAGGRAETQYF. CDR3 sequence (DNA): TGTGCCTGGAAGCCACTAGCGGGAGGCCGGGCAGAGACCCAGTACTTC.